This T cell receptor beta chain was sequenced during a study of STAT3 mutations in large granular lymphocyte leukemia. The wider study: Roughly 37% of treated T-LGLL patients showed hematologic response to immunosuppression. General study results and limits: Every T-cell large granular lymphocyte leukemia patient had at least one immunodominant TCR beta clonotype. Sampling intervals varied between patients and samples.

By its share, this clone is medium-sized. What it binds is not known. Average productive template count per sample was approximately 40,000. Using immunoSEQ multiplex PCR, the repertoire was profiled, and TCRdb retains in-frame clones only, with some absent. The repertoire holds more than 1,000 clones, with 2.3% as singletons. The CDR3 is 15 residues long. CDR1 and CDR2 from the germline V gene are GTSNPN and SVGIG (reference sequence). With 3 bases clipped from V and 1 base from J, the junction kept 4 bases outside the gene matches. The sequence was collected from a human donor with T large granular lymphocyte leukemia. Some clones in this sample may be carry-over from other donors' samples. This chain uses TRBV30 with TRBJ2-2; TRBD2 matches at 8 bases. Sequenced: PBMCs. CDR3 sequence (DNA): TGTGCCTGGAGCGCACTAGCGGAGAACACCGGGGAGCTGTTTTTT. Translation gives CAWSALAENTGELFF.